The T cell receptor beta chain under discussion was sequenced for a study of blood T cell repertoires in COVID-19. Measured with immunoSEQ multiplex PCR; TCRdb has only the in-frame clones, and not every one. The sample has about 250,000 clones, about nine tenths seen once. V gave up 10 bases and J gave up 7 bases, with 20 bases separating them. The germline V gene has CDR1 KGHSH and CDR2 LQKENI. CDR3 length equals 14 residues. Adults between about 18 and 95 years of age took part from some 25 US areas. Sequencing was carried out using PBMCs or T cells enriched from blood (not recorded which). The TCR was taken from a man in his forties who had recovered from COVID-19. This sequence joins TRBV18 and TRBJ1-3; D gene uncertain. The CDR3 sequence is CATPSIPVINTIYF. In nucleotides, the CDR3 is TGTGCCACCCCTAGCATCCCCGTTATCAACACCATATATTTT.